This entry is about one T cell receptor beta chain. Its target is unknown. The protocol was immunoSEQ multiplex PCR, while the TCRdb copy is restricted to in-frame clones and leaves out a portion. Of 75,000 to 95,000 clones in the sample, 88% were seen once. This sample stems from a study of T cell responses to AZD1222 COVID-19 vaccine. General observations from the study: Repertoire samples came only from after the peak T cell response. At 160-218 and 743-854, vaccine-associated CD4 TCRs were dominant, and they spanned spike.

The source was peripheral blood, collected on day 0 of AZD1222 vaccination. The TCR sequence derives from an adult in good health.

In DNA form, the CDR3 reads TGCAGCGTTGGGGACAGGGCTGGAAACACCATATATTTT. Translated, it gives CSVGDRAGNTIYF. This chain links TRBV29-1 with TRBJ1-3; the match to TRBD1 covers 9 bases. Germline V gives CDR1 SQVTM, CDR2 ANQGSEA. CDR3 length: 13 amino acids. Trimming at V came to 4 bases and at J to 2 bases, leaving 0 bases not matched to a gene.